Below, one T cell receptor beta chain is given with its context. Its cognate antigen is unknown. The source of the sample is a study of Graves' ophthalmopathy and Graves' hyperthyroidism. Hyperthyroidism patients were newly diagnosed, ill under 2 months, and aged 18 to 65 years. Broader study findings: Blood was where most expanded thyroid clonotypes above 0.001 frequency also turned up.

The authors amplified TCR beta CDR3 regions, and they did so from RNA transcripts for repertoire sequencing. First-round RT-PCR used HTBI primers; second-round multiplex PCR followed. TCRdb itself ran the multiplex PCR reads through MiXCR, one entry per CDR3 protein. The sample has about 1.1 million distinct CDR3 sequences, less than 45% seen once; the top ten hold 11%. With 2 bases clipped from V and 9 bases from J, the junction kept 5 bases outside the gene matches. The length of the CDR3 is 14 residues. CDR1 is ENHRY, CDR2 SYGVKD, per germline. This sequence joins TRBV10-3 and TRBJ2-5; 11 bases align to TRBD1. The clonotype comes from an adult man with Graves' hyperthyroidism. What was sequenced was peripheral blood or thyroid tissue (not recorded which). CDR3 in DNA: TGTGCCATCAGTGAGGAGGGGACAGGGGGAGCCCAGTACTTC. It is translated as CAISEEGTGGAQYF.